The 19 T cell receptor beta chains below all came from one sample that was sequenced in a study of T cell clonality in common variable immunodeficiency (dated by TCRdb to the mid-2010s). The method was the immunoSEQ multiplex PCR assay. Imported from immuneACCESS, the table was reduced by TCRdb to in-frame sequences with V and J called. These copies leave out some clones; in studies compared against another copy, an unresolved V gene accounts for under half, and the cause of the remainder is not known. Listed for this sample are more than 65,000 clones, none observed only a single time. The leading ten clones occupy around 0.82% of the sample. Sample: peripheral blood mononuclear cells. These receptors were obtained from a person aged 18 to 70 in good health.

This clone was recorded many times. The read stops 3 residues short of the end of the CDR3; the missing end is completed from the germline J gene. V usage is TRBV20-1 and J usage is TRBJ2-6, with 7 bases identical to TRBD1. CDR3 length: 17 residues. Trimming removed 1 base from V and 2 bases from J; junction bases left unmatched: 8. Germline V gene lookup returns CDR1 DFQATT and CDR2 SNEGSKA (reference sequence). Partial CDR3 DNA: TGCAGTGCTAGAGTTCGGACAGGACGCCCTGGGGCCAACGTC. Encoded protein: CSARVRTGRPGANV. The full-length CDR3 reads as CSARVRTGRPGANVLTF.

This clone was counted at least ten times. The sequence runs out 3 residues before the end of the CDR3; the remainder is reconstructed from the germline J gene. The V gene is TRBV6-4, the J gene TRBJ2-2; a possible D gene is TRBD2 (5 bases). Germline V lookup: CDR1 MRHNA, CDR2 SNTAGT. V was shortened by 5 bases and J by 1 base, with 5 bases between the two germline ends. The CDR3 has 13 residues. The CDR3 loop reads CASSSGNTGELFF. The CDR3 bases that were read are TGTGCCAGCAGTAGCGGGAACACCGGGGAG.

Many counts were recorded for this clone. The CDR3 is cut off 3 residues early in the read; its end comes from the germline J gene. This chain links TRBV5-1 with TRBJ2-2; D is possibly TRBD1 (6 bases). Germline V gene sequence: CDR1 SGHRS, CDR2 YFSETQ. V dropped 0 bases and J dropped 0 bases, with 9 bases sitting between them. CDR3 length: 16 amino acids. The CDR3 is CASSLEDSANTGELFF. CDR3 bases read: TGCGCCAGCAGCTTGGAGGACAGCGCGAACACCGGGGAG.

This clone was detected many times. The missing CDR3 end, 3 residues past where the read stops, is filled in from the germline J gene. The chain links TRBV6-1 to TRBJ2-7; no definite D call. The length of the CDR3 is 12 residues. The V gene lost 2 bases and the J gene lost 4 bases, with 6 bases spanning the gap. CDR1 is MNHNS and CDR2 is SASEGT in the germline V gene. This chain's CDR3 is CASSERQYEQYF. The sequenced CDR3 bases are TGTGCCAGCAGTGAAAGACAATACGAG.

The sample holds many counts of this clone. The read comes to an end 3 residues before the CDR3 does, leaving the germline J gene to fill in the end. This chain uses TRBV9 with TRBJ1-2; 8 bases are shared with TRBD1. Germline V CDR1 and CDR2: SGDLS, YYNGEE. The CDR3 spans 16 residues. With 1 base clipped from V and 7 bases from J, the junction kept 12 bases outside the gene matches. CDR3 bases read: TGTGCCAGCAGCGTACGGCAGGGGGCGCGGTACTCTGGC. Encoded protein: CASSVRQGARYSG. The whole CDR3 region reads CASSVRQGARYSGYTF.

In its sample, this clone was seen many times. The sequence runs out 3 residues before the end of the CDR3; the remainder is reconstructed from the germline J gene. The chain links TRBV10-3 to TRBJ2-5; 7 nucleotides line up with TRBD1. The V and J ends lost 6 bases and 0 bases, in that order; junction bases with no gene match: 7. CDR3 length equals 15 residues. Germline lookup yields CDR1 ENHRY and CDR2 SYGVKD. CDR3 region: CAIRAQGIDQETQYF. CDR3 DNA, as far as it was read: TGTGCCATCAGGGCACAGGGGATCGACCAAGAGACC.

This clone came up many times. The read ends 3 residues early relative to the CDR3; the germline J gene fills the gap. The rearrangement uses TRBV7-9 and TRBJ2-2; TRBD1 matches at 8 bases. Trimming removed 5 bases from V and 1 base from J; junction bases left unmatched: 3. CDR1 and CDR2 from the germline V gene are SEHNR and FQNEAQ (reference sequence). This CDR3 is built from 15 residues. CDR3 loop: CASSLGQGNTGELFF. Incomplete CDR3 DNA: TGTGCCAGCAGCCTTGGACAGGGGAACACCGGGGAG. Looking up the rest from reference TRBV7-9 and TRBJ2-2 gives the full variable domain: DTGVSQNPRHKITKRGQNVTFRCDPISEHNRLYWYRQTLGQGPEFLTYFQNEAQLEKSRLLSDRFSAERPKGSFSTLEIQRTEQGDSAMYLCASSLGQGNTGELFFGEGSRLTVL.

This clone has ten or more counts. The read finishes 3 residues shy of the CDR3 end, and the germline J gene is used to complete it. The rearrangement uses TRBV5-4 and TRBJ1-2; 12 bases are a match to TRBD1. The J segment lost 6 bases and the V segment lost 3 bases, leaving 6 bases of the junction unmatched. CDR1 and CDR2 (germline): SGHNT, YYREEE (reference sequence). The CDR3 is 15 residues long. Incomplete CDR3 DNA: TGTGCCAGCAGCTGGAGGGACAGGGGGCTAAATGGC. Its protein is CASSWRDRGLNG. The full-length CDR3 reads as CASSWRDRGLNGYTF. Drawing the rest from reference TRBV5-4 and TRBJ1-2, the complete variable domain is ETGVTQSPTHLIKTRGQQVTLRCSSQSGHNTVSWYQQALGQGPQFIFQYYREEENGRGNFPPRFSGLQFPNYSSELNVNALELDDSALYLCASSWRDRGLNGYTFGSGTRLTVV.

This clone was observed many times. The read ends 3 residues before the CDR3 terminus; that terminus is restored from the germline J gene. This rearrangement joins TRBV7-2 to TRBJ1-6, with TRBD1 matching over 12 bases. The J segment lost 7 bases and the V segment lost 10 bases, leaving 2 bases of the junction unmatched. This CDR3 spans 13 amino acids. The germline V gene encodes CDR1 SGHTA and CDR2 FQGNSA. The CDR3 is CATGQGANSPLHF. CDR3 bases read: TGTGCCACGGGACAGGGGGCAAATTCACCC.

This clone occurred many times. Coverage ceases 3 residues before the CDR3 finishes, and the germline J gene fills in the end. The chain employs TRBV19 and TRBJ2-7, with 9 bases lining up with TRBD2. The CDR3 is made up of 18 amino acids. V was clipped by 1 base and J by 4 bases; unmatched bases: 14. Germline values: CDR1 LNHDA, CDR2 SQIVND (reference sequence). The covered CDR3 bases are TGTGCCAGTAGTATAGGTCGGACTAGCGCCTCGAATGAATACGAG. Protein sequence: CASSIGRTSASNEYE. The full CDR3 protein reads CASSIGRTSASNEYEQYF.

This clone was observed many times. The CDR3 end lies 3 residues beyond the end of the read and is filled in from the germline J gene. V usage is TRBV29-1 and J usage is TRBJ2-2, with no clear D. The V end lost 4 bases, the J end lost 1 base, and 10 bases lay between the germline ends. The CDR3 sequence is 14 residues long. The germline V gene encodes CDR1 SQVTM and CDR2 ANQGSEA. Incomplete CDR3 DNA: TGCAGCGTTGTAAGGGCCATGAACACCGGGGAG. Translating it yields CSVVRAMNTGE. The complete CDR3 protein is CSVVRAMNTGELFF.

This clone came up many times. From the germline J gene comes the end of the CDR3, since the read stops 3 residues before it. The chain links TRBV20-1 to TRBJ1-4, with TRBD1 matching over 7 bases. CDR1 is DFQATT, CDR2 SNEGSKA, per germline (reference sequence). This CDR3 comprises 13 residues. V lost 7 bases to trimming and J lost 5 bases; unmatched junction nucleotides: 7. CDR3 region: CSVPGQPNEKLFF. CDR3 DNA (partial): TGCAGTGTTCCGGGACAGCCAAATGAAAAA.

In its sample, this clone was seen many times. The read finishes 3 residues shy of the CDR3 end, and the germline J gene is used to complete it. The chain combines TRBV19 with TRBJ2-4; possible D gene TRBD1, 5 bases. V lost 4 bases, J lost 3 bases, and 10 bases lay in between. Germline V lookup: CDR1 LNHDA, CDR2 SQIVND (reference sequence). The CDR3 length is 14 residues. Incomplete CDR3 DNA: TGTGCCAGTAGTACACAGGACGGCAAAAACATT. Translation gives CASSTQDGKNI. The whole CDR3 protein is CASSTQDGKNIQYF.

This clone was counted at least ten times. The read is 3 residues too short to cover the CDR3 end, so that end is filled in from the germline J gene. The chain is built from TRBV30 and TRBJ2-3, with D perhaps TRBD1 (6 bases). The V end was cut by 4 bases, the J end by 0 bases, with 14 bases between. The CDR3 contains 15 residues. Germline assignment: CDR1 GTSNPN and CDR2 SVGIG (reference sequence). Incomplete CDR3 DNA: TGTGCCTGGACCTCCGGGACAAAAAGCACAGATACG. It translates to CAWTSGTKSTDT. The full CDR3 sequence reads CAWTSGTKSTDTQYF.

In its sample, this clone was seen many times. The missing CDR3 end, 3 residues past where the read stops, is filled in from the germline J gene. V usage is TRBV18 and J usage is TRBJ1-5; D unclear. The germline V gene encodes CDR1 KGHSH and CDR2 LQKENI. The V and J ends lost 3 bases and 3 bases respectively, with 6 bases between them. The CDR3 consists of 13 residues. CDR3 DNA (partial): TGTGCCAGCTCACCGGTAGACAATCAGCCC. Protein sequence: CASSPVDNQP. The whole CDR3 sequence is CASSPVDNQPQHF.

Ten or more counts support this clone. The DNA read from the CDR3 is TGTGCCAGTCAAGCAACCCGGACTGGTAACTATGGC. Translating it yields CASQATRTGNYG. The whole CDR3 protein reads CASQATRTGNYGYTF. The chain links TRBV19 to TRBJ1-2; D call uncertain. The read ends 3 residues early relative to the CDR3; the germline J gene fills the gap. CDR3 length equals 15 residues. The V gene's germline CDR1 is LNHDA and CDR2 SQIVND (reference sequence). With 8 bases removed from V and 1 base from J, the gap between germline ends came to 17 bases.

This clone has ten or more counts. Sequencing ends 3 residues short of the CDR3 end; the germline J gene provides the rest. This chain connects TRBV19 to TRBJ2-2; D may be TRBD1 (6 bases). The CDR3 loop spans 15 amino acids. Germline CDR1 and CDR2: LNHDA and SQIVND (reference sequence). V lost 2 bases and J 5 bases, leaving 12 bases between the germline ends. The DNA read from the CDR3 is TGTGCCAGTAGTATACAGGGGACCACGACCGGGGAG. Protein sequence: CASSIQGTTTGE. The entire CDR3 reads CASSIQGTTTGELFF.

Many counts were recorded for this clone. Sequencing ends 3 residues short of the CDR3 end; the germline J gene provides the rest. The chain links TRBV7-3 to TRBJ2-2; weak D call: TRBD2 (5 bases). This CDR3 has 15 amino acids. V lost 4 bases, J lost 7 bases, and 16 bases lay in between. Germline assignment: CDR1 SGHTA and CDR2 FQGTGA. The CDR3 protein is CASSSGLSWGGELFF. CDR3 DNA (partial): TGTGCCAGCAGCTCAGGACTTTCCTGGGGCGGGGAG.

This clone was counted ten times or more. The read is 3 residues too short to cover the CDR3 end, so that end is filled in from the germline J gene. The gene calls are TRBV10-3 and TRBJ1-5, with D hard to call. The V end was cut by 0 bases, the J end by 8 bases, with 5 bases between. CDR1 is ENHRY and CDR2 is SYGVKD in the germline V gene. The length of the CDR3 is 12 residues. This chain's CDR3 is CAISESREPQHF. The CDR3 bases that were read are TGTGCCATCAGTGAGTCAAGGGAGCCC.